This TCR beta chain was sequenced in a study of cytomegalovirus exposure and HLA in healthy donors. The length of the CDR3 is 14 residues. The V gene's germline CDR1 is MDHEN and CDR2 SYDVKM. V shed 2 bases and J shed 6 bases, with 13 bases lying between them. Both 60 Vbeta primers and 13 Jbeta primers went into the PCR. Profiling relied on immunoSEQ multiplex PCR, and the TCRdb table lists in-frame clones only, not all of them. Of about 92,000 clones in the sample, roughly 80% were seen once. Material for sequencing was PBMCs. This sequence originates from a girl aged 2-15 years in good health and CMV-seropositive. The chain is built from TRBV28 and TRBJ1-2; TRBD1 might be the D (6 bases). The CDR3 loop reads CASSLPQGRDGYTF. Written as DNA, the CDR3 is TGTGCCAGCAGTTTACCTCAGGGGCGGGATGGCTACACCTTC.